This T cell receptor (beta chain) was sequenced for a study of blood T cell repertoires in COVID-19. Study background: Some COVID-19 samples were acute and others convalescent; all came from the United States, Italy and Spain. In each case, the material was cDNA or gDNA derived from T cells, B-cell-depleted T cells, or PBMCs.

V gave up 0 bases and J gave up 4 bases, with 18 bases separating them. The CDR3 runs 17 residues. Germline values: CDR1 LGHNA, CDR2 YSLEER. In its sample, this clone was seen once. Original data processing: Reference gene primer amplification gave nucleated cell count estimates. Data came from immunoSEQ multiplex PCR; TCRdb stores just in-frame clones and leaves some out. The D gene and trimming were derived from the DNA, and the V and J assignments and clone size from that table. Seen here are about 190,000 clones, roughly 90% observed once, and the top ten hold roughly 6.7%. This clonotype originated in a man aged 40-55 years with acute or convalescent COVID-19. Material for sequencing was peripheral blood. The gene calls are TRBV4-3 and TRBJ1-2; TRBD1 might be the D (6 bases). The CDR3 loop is CASSQDRSAQGAYGYTF. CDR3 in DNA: TGCGCCAGCAGCCAAGATCGGAGTGCACAGGGAGCCTATGGCTACACCTTC.